The entry that follows covers one TCR beta chain sequence. Its antigen remains unidentified. These data belong to a study of cytomegalovirus exposure and HLA in healthy donors. PCR primers comprised 60 Vbeta and 13 Jbeta primers. The protocol was immunoSEQ multiplex PCR, while the TCRdb copy is restricted to in-frame clones and leaves out a portion. The data hold approximately 200,000 clones, with around 80% observed a single time. Overall study findings and caveats: When analyzed later, the rates of TCR association showed variation by HLA locus, with DRB1 the most and HLA-C the fewest. Later genetic work tied a missense DCLRE1C variant to beta-chain V and J trimming.

The CDR3 loop spans 14 amino acids. CDR1 and CDR2 (germline): SGHDT, YYEEEE. With 5 bases clipped from V and 9 bases from J, the junction kept 6 bases outside the gene matches. Sequenced sample: PBMCs. This sequence originates from a woman in her thirties in good health and CMV-seropositive. V gene TRBV5-6 combines with J gene TRBJ2-6; 9 bases are shared with TRBD1. CDR3 sequence reads: CASRFDRGYNVLTF. The CDR3 DNA sequence: TGTGCCAGCAGGTTCGACAGGGGGTACAACGTCCTGACTTTC.